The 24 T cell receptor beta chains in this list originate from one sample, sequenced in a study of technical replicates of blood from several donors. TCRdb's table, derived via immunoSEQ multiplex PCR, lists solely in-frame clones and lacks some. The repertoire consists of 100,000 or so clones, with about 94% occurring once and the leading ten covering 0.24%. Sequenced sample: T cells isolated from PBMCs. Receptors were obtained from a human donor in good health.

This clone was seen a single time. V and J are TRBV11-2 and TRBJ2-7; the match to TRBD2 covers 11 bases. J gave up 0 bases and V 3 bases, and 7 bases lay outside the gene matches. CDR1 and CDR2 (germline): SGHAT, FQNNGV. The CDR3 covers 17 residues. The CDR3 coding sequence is TGTGCCAGCAGCTTGGACCCGGGACTAGCGGCCTCCTACGAGCAGTACTTC. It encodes CASSLDPGLAASYEQYF.

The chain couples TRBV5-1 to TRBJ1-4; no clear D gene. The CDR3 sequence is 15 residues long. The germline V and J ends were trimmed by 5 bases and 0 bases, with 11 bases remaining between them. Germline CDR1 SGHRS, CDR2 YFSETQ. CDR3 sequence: CASRVAGTTNEKLFF. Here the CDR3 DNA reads TGCGCCAGCAGGGTCGCCGGGACAACTAATGAAAAACTGTTTTTT.

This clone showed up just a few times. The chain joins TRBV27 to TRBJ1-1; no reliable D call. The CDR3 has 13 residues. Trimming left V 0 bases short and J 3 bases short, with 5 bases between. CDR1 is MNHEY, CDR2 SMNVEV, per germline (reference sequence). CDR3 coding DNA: TGTGCCAGCAGTTTATCGGACTACACTGAAGCTTTCTTT. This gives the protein CASSLSDYTEAFF.

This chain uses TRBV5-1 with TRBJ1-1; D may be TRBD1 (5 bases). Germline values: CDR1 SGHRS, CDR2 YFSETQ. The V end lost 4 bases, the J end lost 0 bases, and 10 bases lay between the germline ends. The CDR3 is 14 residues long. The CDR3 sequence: CASSPGDLNTEAFF. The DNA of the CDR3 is TGCGCCAGCAGCCCGGGGGACCTGAACACTGAAGCTTTCTTT.

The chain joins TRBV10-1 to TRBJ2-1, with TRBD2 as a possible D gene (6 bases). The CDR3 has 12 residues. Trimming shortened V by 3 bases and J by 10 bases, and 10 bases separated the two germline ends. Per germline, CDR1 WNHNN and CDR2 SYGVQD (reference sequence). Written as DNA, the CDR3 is TGCGCCAGCAGTGATCCTCTAGCGGAGCAGTTCTTC. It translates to CASSDPLAEQFF.

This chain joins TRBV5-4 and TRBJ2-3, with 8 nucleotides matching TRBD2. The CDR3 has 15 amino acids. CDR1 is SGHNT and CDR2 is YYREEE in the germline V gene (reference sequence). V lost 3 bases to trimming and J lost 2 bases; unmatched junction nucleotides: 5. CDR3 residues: CASSSRRGDTDTQYF. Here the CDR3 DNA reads TGTGCCAGCAGCTCACGGCGGGGGGACACAGATACGCAGTATTTT.

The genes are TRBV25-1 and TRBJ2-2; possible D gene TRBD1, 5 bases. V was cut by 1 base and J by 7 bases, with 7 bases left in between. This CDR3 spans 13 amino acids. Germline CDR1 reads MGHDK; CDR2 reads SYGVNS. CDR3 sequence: CASSESGIGELFF. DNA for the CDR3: TGTGCCAGCAGTGAATCAGGGATCGGGGAGCTGTTTTTT. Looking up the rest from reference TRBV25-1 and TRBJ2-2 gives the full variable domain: EADIYQTPRYLVIGTGKKITLECSQTMGHDKMYWYQQDPGMELHLIHYSYGVNSTEKGDLSSESTVSRIRTEHFPLTLESARPSHTSQYLCASSESGIGELFFGEGSRLTVL.

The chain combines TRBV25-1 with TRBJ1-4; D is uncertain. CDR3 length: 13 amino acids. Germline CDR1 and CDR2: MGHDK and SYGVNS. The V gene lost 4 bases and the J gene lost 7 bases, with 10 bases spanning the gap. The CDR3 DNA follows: TGTGCCAGCAGTGCCCTCTTGCGTGAAAAACTGTTTTTT. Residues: CASSALLREKLFF.

The CDR3 loop is CASSLGQGYTEAFF. CDR3 nucleotide sequence: TGCGCCAGCAGCTTGGGACAGGGTTACACTGAAGCTTTCTTT. This chain connects TRBV5-1 to TRBJ1-1; TRBD1 aligns across 7 bases. Germline lookup yields CDR1 SGHRS and CDR2 YFSETQ. The trim removed 0 bases at V and 3 bases at J, leaving 2 bases unmatched. CDR3 length equals 14 residues.

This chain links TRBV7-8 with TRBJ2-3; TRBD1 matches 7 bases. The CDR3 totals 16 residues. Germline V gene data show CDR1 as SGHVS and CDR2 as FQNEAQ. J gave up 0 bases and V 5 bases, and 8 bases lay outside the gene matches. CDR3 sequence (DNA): TGTGCCAGCAGCATAGGGACAGCCCCGAGCACAGATACGCAGTATTTT. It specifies CASSIGTAPSTDTQYF.

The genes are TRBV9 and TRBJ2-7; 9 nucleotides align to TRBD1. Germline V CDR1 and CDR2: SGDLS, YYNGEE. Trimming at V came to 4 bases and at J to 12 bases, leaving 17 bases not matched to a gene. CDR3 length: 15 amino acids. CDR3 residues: CASSPETGTGRNLYF. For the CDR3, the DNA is TGTGCCAGCAGCCCAGAGACCGGGACAGGGAGGAACCTGTACTTC.

This chain's CDR3 is CASSARGGALTFSGANVLTF. As DNA, the CDR3 is TGTGCCAGCAGCGCGAGGGGGGGGGCCTTGACTTTTTCTGGGGCCAACGTCCTGACTTTC. The rearrangement joins TRBV9 to TRBJ2-6, with D possibly being TRBD2 (7 bases). The V gene lost 3 bases and the J gene lost 1 base, with 23 bases spanning the gap. This CDR3 has 20 residues. The germline V gene encodes CDR1 SGDLS and CDR2 YYNGEE.

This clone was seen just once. CDR3 loop: CASSLITDRGPSGANVLTF. The CDR3 DNA is TGCGCCAGCAGCTTGATCACCGACAGGGGGCCCTCTGGGGCCAACGTCCTGACTTTC. The J gene is TRBJ2-6, the V gene TRBV5-1, with 10 positions matching TRBD1. Germline loops: CDR1 SGHRS, CDR2 YFSETQ. Trimming took 1 base from V and 0 from J; bases not matched to a gene: 7. This CDR3 has 19 amino acids.

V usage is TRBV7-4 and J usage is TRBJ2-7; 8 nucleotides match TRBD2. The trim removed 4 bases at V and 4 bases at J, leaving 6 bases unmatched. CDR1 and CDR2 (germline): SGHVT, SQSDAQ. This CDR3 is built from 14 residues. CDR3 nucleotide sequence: TGTGCCAGCAGCTGTAGTACTAGCGGTTACGAGCAGTACTTC. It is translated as CASSCSTSGYEQYF.

CDR3 DNA sequence: TGTGCCACCTCCGAGAGGGCCAACTACGAGCAGTACTTC. Translating it yields CATSERANYEQYF. This chain joins TRBV15 and TRBJ2-7; maybe TRBD2 (5 bases). The ends were cut back, 8 bases at V and 3 bases at J, with 14 bases in the middle. Looked up from germline, CDR1 is LNHNV and CDR2 is YYDKDF (reference sequence). The CDR3 consists of 13 residues.

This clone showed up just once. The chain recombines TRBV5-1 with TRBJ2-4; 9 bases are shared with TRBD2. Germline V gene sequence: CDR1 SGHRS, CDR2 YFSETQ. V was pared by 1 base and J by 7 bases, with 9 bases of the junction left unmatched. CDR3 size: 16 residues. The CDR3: CASSLNSGSNGNIQYF. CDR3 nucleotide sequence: TGCGCCAGCAGCTTGAATAGCGGGAGTAACGGGAACATTCAGTACTTC.

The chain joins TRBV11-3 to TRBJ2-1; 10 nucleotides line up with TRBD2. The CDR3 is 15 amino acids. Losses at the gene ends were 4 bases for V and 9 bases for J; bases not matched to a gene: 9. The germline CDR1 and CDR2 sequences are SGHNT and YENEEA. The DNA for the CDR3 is TGTGCCAGCAGCTCTGGACTAGCGGATGAGGCTGAGCAGTTCTTC. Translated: CASSSGLADEAEQFF.

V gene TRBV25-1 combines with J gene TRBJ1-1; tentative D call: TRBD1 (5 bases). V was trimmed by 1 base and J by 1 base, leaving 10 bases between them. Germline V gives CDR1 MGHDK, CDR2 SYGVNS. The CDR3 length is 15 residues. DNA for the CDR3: TGTGCCAGCAGTGAATTTATAGGACAGAACACTGAAGCTTTCTTT. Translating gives CASSEFIGQNTEAFF.

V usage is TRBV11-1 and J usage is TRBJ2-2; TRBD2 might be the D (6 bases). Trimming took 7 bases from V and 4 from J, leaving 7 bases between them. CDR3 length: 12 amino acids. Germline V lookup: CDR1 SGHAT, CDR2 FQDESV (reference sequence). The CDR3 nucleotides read TGTGCCAGCACGCGGGGCACCGGGGAGCTGTTTTTT. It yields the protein CASTRGTGELFF.

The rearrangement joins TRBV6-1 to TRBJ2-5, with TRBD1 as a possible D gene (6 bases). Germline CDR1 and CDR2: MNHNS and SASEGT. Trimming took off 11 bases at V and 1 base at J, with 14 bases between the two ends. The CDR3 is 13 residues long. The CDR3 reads CAGDTGFQETQYF. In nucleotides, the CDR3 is TGTGCCGGGGATACAGGGTTCCAAGAGACCCAGTACTTC.

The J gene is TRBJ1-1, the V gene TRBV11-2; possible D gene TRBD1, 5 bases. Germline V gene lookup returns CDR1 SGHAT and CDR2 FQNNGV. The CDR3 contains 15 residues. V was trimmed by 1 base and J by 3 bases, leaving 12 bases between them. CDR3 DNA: TGTGCCAGCAGCTTAGTATGGTGGGGGGACACTGAAGCTTTCTTT. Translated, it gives CASSLVWWGDTEAFF.

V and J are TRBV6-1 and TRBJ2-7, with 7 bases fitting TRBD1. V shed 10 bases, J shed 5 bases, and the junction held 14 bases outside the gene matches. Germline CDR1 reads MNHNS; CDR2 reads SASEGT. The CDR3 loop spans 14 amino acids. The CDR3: CATGQDTPADEQYF. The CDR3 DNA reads TGTGCCACCGGACAGGACACGCCCGCGGACGAGCAGTACTTC.

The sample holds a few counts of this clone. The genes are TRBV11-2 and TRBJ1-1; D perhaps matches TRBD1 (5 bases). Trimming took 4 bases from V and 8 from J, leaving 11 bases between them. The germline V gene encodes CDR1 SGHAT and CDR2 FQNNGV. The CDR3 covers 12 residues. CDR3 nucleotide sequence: TGTGCCAGCAGCTCGACAGCAATCGAAGCTTTCTTT. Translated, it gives CASSSTAIEAFF. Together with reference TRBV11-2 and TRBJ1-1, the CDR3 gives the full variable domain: EAGVAQSPRYKIIEKRQSVAFWCNPISGHATLYWYQQILGQGPKLLIQFQNNGVVDDSQLPKDRFSAERLKGVDSTLKIQPAKLEDSAVYLCASSSTAIEAFFGQGTRLTVV.

Here the CDR3 reads CAWSLVGRSEQYF. CDR3 DNA: TGTGCCTGGAGTCTTGTTGGCCGCTCCGAGCAGTACTTC. The chain recombines TRBV30 with TRBJ2-7, with no clear D. Germline CDR1 reads GTSNPN; CDR2 reads SVGIG (reference sequence). The ends were cut back, 2 bases at V and 6 bases at J, with 14 bases in the middle. The CDR3 covers 13 residues.